The 6 T cell receptor beta chains below all came from one sample that was sequenced in a study of a mutant IDH1 vaccine in newly diagnosed glioma. Libraries were prepared by immunoSEQ multiplex PCR; TCRdb keeps only in-frame clonotypes and omits some of them. The repertoire holds about 13,000 clones, with around 78% as singletons. Which antigens these TCRs recognize remains unknown. Time point meaning: week 47, end of study. Vaccinated patients received 300 ug of mutant IDH1 20-mer peptide per dose, with topical imiquimod. Here the sequenced sample was PBMCs, taken from a glioma patient whose treatment included an IDH1 peptide vaccine. These receptors were taken from a woman in her thirties or forties with glioma.

The genes are TRBV15 and TRBJ2-5; 8 nucleotides line up with TRBD1. V trimming: 6 bases; J trimming: 5 bases; junction bases outside the gene matches: 5. The length of the CDR3 is 13 residues. The germline CDR1 and CDR2 sequences are LNHNV and YYDKDF (reference sequence). CDR3 loop: CATRRTGSETQYF. CDR3 nucleotides: TGTGCCACCAGAAGGACAGGGTCGGAGACCCAGTACTTC.

The chain couples TRBV29-1 to TRBJ2-3; either TRBD1 or TRBD2 may supply D (5 bases each). Trimming took 4 bases from V and 0 from J, leaving 20 bases between them. Looked up from germline, CDR1 is SQVTM and CDR2 is ANQGSEA. The CDR3 length is 17 residues. CDR3 coding DNA: TGCAGCGTTGTGGGGCCCCGAGGGGAAGGGAGCACAGATACGCAGTATTTT. Encoded protein: CSVVGPRGEGSTDTQYF.

This chain uses TRBV5-1 with TRBJ2-7; no definite D call. The germline CDR1 and CDR2 sequences are SGHRS and YFSETQ. V lost 0 bases to trimming and J lost 2 bases, with 15 bases between them. There are 16 residues in the CDR3. The CDR3 region is CASSLVGGFSTYEQYF. The CDR3 coding sequence is TGCGCCAGCAGCTTGGTCGGCGGATTCTCAACCTACGAGCAGTACTTC.

The rearrangement joins TRBV7-9 to TRBJ1-5; 8 nucleotides agree with TRBD1. Unmatched junction bases numbered 3, after V lost 6 bases and J lost 5 bases. The CDR3 has 13 amino acids. CDR1 SEHNR and CDR2 FQNEAQ come from the germline V gene (reference sequence). CDR3 loop: CASRGGQDQPQHF. The CDR3 DNA reads TGTGCCAGCAGGGGGGGACAGGATCAGCCCCAGCATTTT.

V is TRBV5-1 and J is TRBJ1-5; 9 bases agree with TRBD1. The germline V gene encodes CDR1 SGHRS and CDR2 YFSETQ. This CDR3 has 14 residues. Trimming cost V 4 bases and J 7 bases; bases outside gene matches: 6. The CDR3 nucleotides are TGCGCCAGCAGCGCGGGACAGGGACAGCAGCCCCAGCATTTT. Translation: CASSAGQGQQPQHF.

CDR3: CASGGPATYGYTF. DNA of the CDR3: TGTGCCAGCGGTGGACCAGCCACCTATGGCTACACCTTC. The V call is TRBV28, the J call TRBJ1-2; the D is unclear. Germline loops: CDR1 MDHEN, CDR2 SYDVKM. The CDR3 is 13 amino acids. Trimming cost V 8 bases and J 4 bases, with 14 bases left between them.